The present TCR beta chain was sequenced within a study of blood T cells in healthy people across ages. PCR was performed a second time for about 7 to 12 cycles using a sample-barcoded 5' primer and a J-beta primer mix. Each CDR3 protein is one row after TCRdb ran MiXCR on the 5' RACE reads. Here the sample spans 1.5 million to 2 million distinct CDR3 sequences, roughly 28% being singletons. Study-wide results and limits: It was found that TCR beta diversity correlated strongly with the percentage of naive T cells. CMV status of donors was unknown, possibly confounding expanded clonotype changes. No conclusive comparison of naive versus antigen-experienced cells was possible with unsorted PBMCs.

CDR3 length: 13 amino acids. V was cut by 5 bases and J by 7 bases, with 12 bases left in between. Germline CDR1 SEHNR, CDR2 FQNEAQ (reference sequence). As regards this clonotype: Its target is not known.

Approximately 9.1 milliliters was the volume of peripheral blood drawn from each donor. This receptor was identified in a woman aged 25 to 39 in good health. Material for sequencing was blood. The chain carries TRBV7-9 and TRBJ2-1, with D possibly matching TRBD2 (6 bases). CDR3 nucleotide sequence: TGTGCCAGCAGCCAGATGACTAGAAATGAGCAGTTCTTC. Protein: CASSQMTRNEQFF.